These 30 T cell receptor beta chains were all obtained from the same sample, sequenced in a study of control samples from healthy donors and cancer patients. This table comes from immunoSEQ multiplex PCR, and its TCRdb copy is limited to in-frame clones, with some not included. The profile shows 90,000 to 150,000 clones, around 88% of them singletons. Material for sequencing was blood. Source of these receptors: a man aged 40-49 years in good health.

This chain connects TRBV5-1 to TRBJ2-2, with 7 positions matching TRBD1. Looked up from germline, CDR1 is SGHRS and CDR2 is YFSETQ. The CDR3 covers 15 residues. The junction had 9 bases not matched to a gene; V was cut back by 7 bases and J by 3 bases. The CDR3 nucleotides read TGCGCCAGCCGCTCTAGGACAGGATACACCGGGGAGCTGTTTTTT. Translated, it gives CASRSRTGYTGELFF.

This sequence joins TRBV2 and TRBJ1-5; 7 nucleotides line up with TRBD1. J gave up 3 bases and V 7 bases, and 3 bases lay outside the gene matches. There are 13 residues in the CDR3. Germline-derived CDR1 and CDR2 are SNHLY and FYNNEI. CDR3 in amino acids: CASKDRDNQPQHF. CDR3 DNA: TGTGCCAGCAAAGACAGGGACAATCAGCCCCAGCATTTT.

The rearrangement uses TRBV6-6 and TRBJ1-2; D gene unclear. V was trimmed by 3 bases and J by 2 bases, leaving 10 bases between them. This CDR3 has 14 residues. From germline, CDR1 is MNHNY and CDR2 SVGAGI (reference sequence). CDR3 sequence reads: CASSYSELNYGYTF. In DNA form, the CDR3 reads TGTGCCAGCAGTTATTCAGAACTCAACTATGGCTACACCTTC.

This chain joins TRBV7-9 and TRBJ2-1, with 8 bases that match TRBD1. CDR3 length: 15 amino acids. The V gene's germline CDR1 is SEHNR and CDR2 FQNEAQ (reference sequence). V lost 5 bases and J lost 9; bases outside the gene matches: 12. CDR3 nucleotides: TGTGCCAGCAGCATCGGGACAGGAAAATTTCGTGAGCAGTTCTTC. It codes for CASSIGTGKFREQFF.

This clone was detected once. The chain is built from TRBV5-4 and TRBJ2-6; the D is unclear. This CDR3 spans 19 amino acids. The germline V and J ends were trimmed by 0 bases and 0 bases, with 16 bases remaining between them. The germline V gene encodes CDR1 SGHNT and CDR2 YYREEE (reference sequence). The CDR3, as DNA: TGTGCCAGCAGCTTGGGACCGCTTGGGTCGGGCTCTGGGGCCAACGTCCTGACTTTC. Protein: CASSLGPLGSGSGANVLTF.

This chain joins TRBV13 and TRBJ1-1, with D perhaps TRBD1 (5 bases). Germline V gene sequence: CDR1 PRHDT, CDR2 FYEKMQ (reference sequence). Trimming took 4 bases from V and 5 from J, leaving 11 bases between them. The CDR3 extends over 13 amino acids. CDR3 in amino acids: CASSSQGTTEAFF. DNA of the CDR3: TGTGCCAGCAGCTCTCAGGGTACAACTGAAGCTTTCTTT.

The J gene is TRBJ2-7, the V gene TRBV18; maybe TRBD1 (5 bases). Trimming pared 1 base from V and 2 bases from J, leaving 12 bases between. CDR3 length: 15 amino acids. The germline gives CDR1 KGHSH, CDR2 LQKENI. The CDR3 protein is CASSPQGKGPYEQYF. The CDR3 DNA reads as TGTGCCAGCTCACCACAGGGTAAGGGGCCCTACGAGCAGTACTTC. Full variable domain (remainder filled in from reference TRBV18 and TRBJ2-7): NAGVMQNPRHLVRRRGQEARLRCSPMKGHSHVYWYRQLPEEGLKFMVYLQKENIIDESGMPKERFSAEFPKEGPSILRIQQVVRGDSAAYFCASSPQGKGPYEQYFGPGTRLTVT.

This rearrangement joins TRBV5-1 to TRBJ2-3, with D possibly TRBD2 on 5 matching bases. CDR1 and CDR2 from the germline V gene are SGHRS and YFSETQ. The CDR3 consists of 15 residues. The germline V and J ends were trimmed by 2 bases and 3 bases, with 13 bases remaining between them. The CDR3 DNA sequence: TGCGCCAGCAGCTTACTGGACTTCCAAACAGATACGCAGTATTTT. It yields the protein CASSLLDFQTDTQYF.

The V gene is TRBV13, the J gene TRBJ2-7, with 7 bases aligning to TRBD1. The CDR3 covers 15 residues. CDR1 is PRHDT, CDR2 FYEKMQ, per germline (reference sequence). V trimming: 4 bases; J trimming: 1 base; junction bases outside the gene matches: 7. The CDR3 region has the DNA TGTGCCAGCAGCTCACAACCGGGACAGTCCTACGAGCAGTACTTC. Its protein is CASSSQPGQSYEQYF.

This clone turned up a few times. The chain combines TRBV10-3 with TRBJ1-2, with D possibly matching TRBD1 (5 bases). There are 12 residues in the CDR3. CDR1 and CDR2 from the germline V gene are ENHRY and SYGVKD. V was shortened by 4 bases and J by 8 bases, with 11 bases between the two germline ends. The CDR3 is CAISGGSLGYTF. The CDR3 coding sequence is TGTGCCATCAGTGGGGGGTCTTTGGGCTACACCTTC.

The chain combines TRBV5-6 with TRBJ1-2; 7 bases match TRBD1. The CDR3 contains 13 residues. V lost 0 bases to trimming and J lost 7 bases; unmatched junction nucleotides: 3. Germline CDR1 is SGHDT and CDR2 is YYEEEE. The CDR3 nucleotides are TGTGCCAGCAGCTTGGGGGACAGCCGTGGCTACACCTTC. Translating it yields CASSLGDSRGYTF.

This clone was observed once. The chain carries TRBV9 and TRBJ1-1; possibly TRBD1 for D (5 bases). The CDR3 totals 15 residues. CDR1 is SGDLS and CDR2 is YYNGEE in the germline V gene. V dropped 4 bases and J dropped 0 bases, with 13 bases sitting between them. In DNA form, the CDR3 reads TGTGCCAGCAGCCGTCATACAGGACTGAACACTGAAGCTTTCTTT. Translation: CASSRHTGLNTEAFF.

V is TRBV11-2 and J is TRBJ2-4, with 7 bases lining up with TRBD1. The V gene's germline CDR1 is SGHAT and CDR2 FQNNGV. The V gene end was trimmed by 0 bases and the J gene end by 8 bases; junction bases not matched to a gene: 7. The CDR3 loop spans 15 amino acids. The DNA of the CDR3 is TGTGCCAGCAGCTTAGACCTAACAGGGGTATACATTCAGTACTTC. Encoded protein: CASSLDLTGVYIQYF.

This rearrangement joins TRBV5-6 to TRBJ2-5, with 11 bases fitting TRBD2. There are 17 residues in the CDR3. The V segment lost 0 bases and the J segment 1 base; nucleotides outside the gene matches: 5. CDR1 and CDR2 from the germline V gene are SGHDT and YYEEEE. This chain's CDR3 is CASSLAVLAGGQETQYF. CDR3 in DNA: TGTGCCAGCAGCTTGGCAGTTCTAGCGGGGGGCCAAGAGACCCAGTACTTC. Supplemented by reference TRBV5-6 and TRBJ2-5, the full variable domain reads DAGVTQSPTHLIKTRGQQVTLRCSPKSGHDTVSWYQQALGQGPQFIFQYYEEEERQRGNFPDRFSGHQFPNYSSELNVNALLLGDSALYLCASSLAVLAGGQETQYFGPGTRLLVL.

The CDR3 spells CASRSTGPYTGELFF. CDR3 nucleotide sequence: TGTGCCAGTCGTTCGACAGGGCCTTACACCGGGGAGCTGTTTTTT. The genes are TRBV19 and TRBJ2-2; 7 positions agree with TRBD1. Germline lookup yields CDR1 LNHDA and CDR2 SQIVND (reference sequence). The CDR3 consists of 15 residues. V was pared by 8 bases and J by 3 bases, with 9 bases of the junction left unmatched.

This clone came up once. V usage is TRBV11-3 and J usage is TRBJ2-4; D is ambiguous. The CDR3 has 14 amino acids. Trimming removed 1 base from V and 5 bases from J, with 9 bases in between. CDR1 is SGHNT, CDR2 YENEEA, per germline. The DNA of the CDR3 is TGTGCCAGCAGCTTAGTGGCACGGGAAAACATTCAGTACTTC. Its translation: CASSLVARENIQYF.

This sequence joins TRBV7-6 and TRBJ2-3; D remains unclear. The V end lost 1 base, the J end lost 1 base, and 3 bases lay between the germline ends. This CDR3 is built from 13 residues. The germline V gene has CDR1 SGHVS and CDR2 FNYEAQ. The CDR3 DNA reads TGTGCCAGCAGCTTAGTTGGCACAGATACGCAGTATTTT. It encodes CASSLVGTDTQYF.

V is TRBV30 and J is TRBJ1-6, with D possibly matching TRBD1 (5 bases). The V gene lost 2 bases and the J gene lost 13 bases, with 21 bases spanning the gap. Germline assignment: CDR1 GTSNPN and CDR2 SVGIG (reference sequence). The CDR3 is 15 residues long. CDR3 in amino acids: CAWSSQEGARSPLHF. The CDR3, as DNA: TGTGCCTGGAGTTCACAGGAAGGGGCGCGGTCCCCCCTCCACTTT.

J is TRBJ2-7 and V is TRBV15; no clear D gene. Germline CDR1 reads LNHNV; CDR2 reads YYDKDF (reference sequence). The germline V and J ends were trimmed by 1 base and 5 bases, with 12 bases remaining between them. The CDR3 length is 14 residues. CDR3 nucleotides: TGTGCCACCAGCAGAGTGTTGGACGCTAACGAGCAGTACTTC. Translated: CATSRVLDANEQYF.

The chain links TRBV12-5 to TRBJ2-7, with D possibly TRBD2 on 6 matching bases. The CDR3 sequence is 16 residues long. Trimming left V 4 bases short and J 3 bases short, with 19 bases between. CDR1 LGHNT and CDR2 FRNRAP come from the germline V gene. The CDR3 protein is CASGSTAGTDLYEQYF. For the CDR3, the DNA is TGTGCTAGTGGTTCCACTGCCGGGACTGACCTCTACGAGCAGTACTTC.

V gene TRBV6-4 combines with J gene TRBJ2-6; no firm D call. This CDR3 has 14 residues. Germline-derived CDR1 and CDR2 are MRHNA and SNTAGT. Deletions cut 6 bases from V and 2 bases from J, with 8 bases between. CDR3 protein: CASSPSTGANVLTF. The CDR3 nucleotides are TGTGCCAGCAGCCCTTCTACTGGGGCCAACGTCCTGACTTTC.

CDR3 in amino acids: CASSFNMNTEAFF. The CDR3 DNA sequence: TGCGCCAGCAGCTTTAACATGAACACTGAAGCTTTCTTT. This chain uses TRBV5-1 with TRBJ1-1; no clear D gene. The CDR3 length is 13 residues. Germline V gives CDR1 SGHRS, CDR2 YFSETQ. Trimming stripped 2 bases from V and 0 bases from J, with 5 bases between.

CDR3 sequence: CATSGKALAGEQYF. Written as DNA, the CDR3 is TGTGCCACTTCGGGGAAAGCTTTAGCAGGCGAGCAGTACTTC. This sequence joins TRBV7-8 and TRBJ2-7, with D tentatively TRBD2 (5 bases). V lost 10 bases, J lost 6 bases, and 22 bases lay in between. Germline V lookup: CDR1 SGHVS, CDR2 FQNEAQ. This CDR3 is built from 14 residues.

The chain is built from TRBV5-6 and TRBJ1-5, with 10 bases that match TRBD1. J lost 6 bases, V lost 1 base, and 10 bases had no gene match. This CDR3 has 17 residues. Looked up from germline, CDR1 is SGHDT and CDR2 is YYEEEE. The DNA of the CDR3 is TGTGCCAGCAGCTTGCGCGGGACAGGGGTTGGGGGTCAGCCCCAGCATTTT. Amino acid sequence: CASSLRGTGVGGQPQHF.

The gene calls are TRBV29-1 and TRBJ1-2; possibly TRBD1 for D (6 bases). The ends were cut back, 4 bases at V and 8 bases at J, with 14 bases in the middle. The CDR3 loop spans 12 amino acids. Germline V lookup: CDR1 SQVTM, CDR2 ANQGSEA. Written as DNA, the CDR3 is TGCAGCGTTGGTTGGGGGGCAAGAGGCTACACCTTC. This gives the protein CSVGWGARGYTF.

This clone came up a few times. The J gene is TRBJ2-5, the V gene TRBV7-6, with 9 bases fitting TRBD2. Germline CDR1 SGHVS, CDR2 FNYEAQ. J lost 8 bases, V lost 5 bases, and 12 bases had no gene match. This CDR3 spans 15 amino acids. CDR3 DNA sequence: TGTGCCAGCAGCGCACCCGGGACTAGCACGCTTACCCAGTACTTC. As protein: CASSAPGTSTLTQYF.

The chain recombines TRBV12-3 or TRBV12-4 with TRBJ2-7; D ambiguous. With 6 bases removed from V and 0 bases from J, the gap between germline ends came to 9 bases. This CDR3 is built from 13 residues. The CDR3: CASSPEGSYEQYF. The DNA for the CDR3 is TGTGCCAGCAGCCCGGAAGGCTCCTACGAGCAGTACTTC.

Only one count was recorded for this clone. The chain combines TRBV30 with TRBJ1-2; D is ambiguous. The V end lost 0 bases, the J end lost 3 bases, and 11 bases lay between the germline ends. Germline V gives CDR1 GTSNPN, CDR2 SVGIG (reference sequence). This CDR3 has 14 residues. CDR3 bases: TGTGCCTGGAGTGTACGGGGTTTTTACTATGGCTACACCTTC. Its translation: CAWSVRGFYYGYTF.

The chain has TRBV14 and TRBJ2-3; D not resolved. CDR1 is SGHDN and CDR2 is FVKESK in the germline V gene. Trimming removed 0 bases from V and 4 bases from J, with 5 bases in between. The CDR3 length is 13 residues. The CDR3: CASSQDHSDTQYF. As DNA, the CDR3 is TGTGCCAGCAGCCAAGACCACTCAGATACGCAGTATTTT.

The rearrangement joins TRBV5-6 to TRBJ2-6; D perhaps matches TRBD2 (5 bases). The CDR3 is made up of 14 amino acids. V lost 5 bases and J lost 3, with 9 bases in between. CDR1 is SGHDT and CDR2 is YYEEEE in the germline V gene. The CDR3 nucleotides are TGTGCCAGCAGGTCGGGATATGGGGCCAACGTCCTGACTTTC. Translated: CASRSGYGANVLTF.